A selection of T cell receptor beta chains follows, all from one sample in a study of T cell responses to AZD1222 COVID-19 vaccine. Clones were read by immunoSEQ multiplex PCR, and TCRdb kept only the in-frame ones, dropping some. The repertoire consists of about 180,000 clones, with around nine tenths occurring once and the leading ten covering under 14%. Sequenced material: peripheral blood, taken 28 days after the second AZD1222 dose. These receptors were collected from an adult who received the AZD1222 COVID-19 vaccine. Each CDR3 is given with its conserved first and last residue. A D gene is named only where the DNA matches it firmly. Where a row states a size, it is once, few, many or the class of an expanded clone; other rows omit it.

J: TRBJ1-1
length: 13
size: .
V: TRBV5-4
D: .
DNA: TGTGCCAGCAGCTATCAGGAGAACACTGAAGCTTTCTTT
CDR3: CASSYQENTEAFF

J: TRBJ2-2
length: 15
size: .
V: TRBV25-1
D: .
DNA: TGTGCCAGCAGTGAATGGGCCCCAGACACCGGGGAGCTGTTTTTT
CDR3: CASSEWAPDTGELFF

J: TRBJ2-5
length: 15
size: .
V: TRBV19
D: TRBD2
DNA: TGTGCCAGTAGTACCCAGACTAGCATGTGGGAGACCCAGTACTTC
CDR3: CASSTQTSMWETQYF

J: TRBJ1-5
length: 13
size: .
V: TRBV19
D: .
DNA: TGTGCCAGTAGTATCCAGGCGACTCAGCCCCAGCATTTT
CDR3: CASSIQATQPQHF

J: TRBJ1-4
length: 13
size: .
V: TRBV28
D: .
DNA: TGTGCCAGCAAAACCCAGGGAGGCGAAAAACTGTTTTTT
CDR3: CASKTQGGEKLFF

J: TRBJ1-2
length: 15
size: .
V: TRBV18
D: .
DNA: TGTGCCAGCTCACCATCGGACAGTCTAAACTATGGCTACACCTTC
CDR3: CASSPSDSLNYGYTF

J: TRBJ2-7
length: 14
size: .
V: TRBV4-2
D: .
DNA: TGTGCCAGCAGCCAAGAATGGGGGGTTGGCGAGCAGTACTTC
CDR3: CASSQEWGVGEQYF

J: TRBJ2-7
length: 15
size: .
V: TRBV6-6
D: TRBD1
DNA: TGTGCCAGCAGCTATCTCGGGACAGGAGTATACGAGCAGTACTTC
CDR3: CASSYLGTGVYEQYF

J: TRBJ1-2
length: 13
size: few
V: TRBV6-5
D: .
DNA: TGTGCCAGCAAACTGACGGATAACTATGGCTACACCTTC
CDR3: CASKLTDNYGYTF

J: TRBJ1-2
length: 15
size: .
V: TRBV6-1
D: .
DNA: TGTGCCAGCAGTGAAGAGAGGTCAGCTTACTATGGCTACACCTTC
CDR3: CASSEERSAYYGYTF

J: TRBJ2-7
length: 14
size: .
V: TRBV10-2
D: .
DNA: TGCGCCAGCAGTGAGGGGATAGGGGACTACGAGCAGTACTTC
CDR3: CASSEGIGDYEQYF

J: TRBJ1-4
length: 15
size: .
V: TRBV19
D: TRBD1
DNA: TGTGCCAGTAGTACTCCCGGGACAGGGCGTGAAAAACTGTTTTTT
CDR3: CASSTPGTGREKLFF

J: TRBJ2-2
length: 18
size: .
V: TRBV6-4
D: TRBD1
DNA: TGTGCCAGCAGTGCCTCTACTGCACAGGGGTCGAACACCGGGGAGCTGTTTTTT
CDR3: CASSASTAQGSNTGELFF

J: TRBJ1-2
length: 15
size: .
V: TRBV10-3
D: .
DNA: TGTGCCATCAGTGAGTCAAGGACAGTGAACTATGGCTACACCTTC
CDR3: CAISESRTVNYGYTF

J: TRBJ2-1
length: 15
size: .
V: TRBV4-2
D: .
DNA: TGTGCCAGCAGCCAAGATCAGGGCGGAAACAATGAGCAGTTCTTC
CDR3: CASSQDQGGNNEQFF

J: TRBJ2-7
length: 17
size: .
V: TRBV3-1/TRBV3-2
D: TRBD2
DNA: TGTGCCAGCAGCCAAGCCGGACTAGCGGGGCAGTCCTACGAGCAGTACTTC
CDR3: CASSQAGLAGQSYEQYF

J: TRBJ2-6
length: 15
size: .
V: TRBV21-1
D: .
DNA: TGTGCCAGCGGGACCTATTGCTCTGGGGCCAACGTCCTGACTTTC
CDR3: CASGTYCSGANVLTF

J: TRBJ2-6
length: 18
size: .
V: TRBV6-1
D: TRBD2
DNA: TGTGCCAGCAGTGAGCTCGTAGCGGGGGGCTCTGGGGCCAACGTCCTGACTTTC
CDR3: CASSELVAGGSGANVLTF

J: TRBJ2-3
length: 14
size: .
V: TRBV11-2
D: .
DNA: TGTGCCAGCAGCTTAGTCGGGAGCACAGATACGCAGTATTTT
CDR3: CASSLVGSTDTQYF

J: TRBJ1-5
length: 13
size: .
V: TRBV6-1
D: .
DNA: TGTGCCAGCAGTGAAGTCTCGGGACAGCCCCAGCATTTT
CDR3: CASSEVSGQPQHF

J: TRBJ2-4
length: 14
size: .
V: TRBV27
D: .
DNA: TGTGCCAGCGGCTCAGGTCCTGCCAAAAACATTCAGTACTTC
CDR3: CASGSGPAKNIQYF

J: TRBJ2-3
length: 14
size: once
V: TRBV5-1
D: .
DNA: TGCGCCAGCAGCCCCGGTCTGGGGGTAGATACGCAGTATTTT
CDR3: CASSPGLGVDTQYF

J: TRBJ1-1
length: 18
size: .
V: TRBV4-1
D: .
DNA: TGCGCCAGCAGCCAAGAGGCGCCGAGTTTACTAATGAACACTGAAGCTTTCTTT
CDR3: CASSQEAPSLLMNTEAFF

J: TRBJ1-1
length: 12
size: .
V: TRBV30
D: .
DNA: TGTGCCTGGGGGAGGCAGAGGGCTGAAGCTTTCTTT
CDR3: CAWGRQRAEAFF

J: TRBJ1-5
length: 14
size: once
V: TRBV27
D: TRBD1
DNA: TGTGCCAGCAGACCGGGACAGGGTTATCAGCCCCAGCATTTT
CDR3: CASRPGQGYQPQHF

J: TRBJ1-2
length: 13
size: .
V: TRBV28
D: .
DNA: TGTGCCAGCAGTTTAAGAACAGGCTATGGCTACACCTTC
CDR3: CASSLRTGYGYTF